This T cell receptor (beta chain) comes out of a study of T cell repertoires in cytomegalovirus infection. From the reads, TCRdb called clonotypes with MiXCR, one entry per CDR3 protein. The sample lists more than 250,000 distinct CDR3 sequences, approximately 15% occurring once. The V gene's germline CDR1 is LNHNV and CDR2 YYDKDF (reference sequence). The length of the CDR3 is 18 residues. V lost 8 bases, J lost 0 bases, and 20 bases lay in between. General study points: The study identified carriers of CMV plus the relevant HLA from cumulative public TCR beta family frequency.

This clonotype has more than one count but fewer than ten. Its target is not known. The genes are TRBV15 and TRBJ2-6; the D gene is possibly TRBD2 (6 bases). The source of this sequence is a human donor in good health (CMV status not recorded). Some clones in this sample may be carry-over from other donors' samples. The source material was PBMCs. CDR3 in amino acids: CATLGGGHETSGANVLTF. DNA of the CDR3: TGTGCCACCCTCGGGGGTGGACATGAAACCTCTGGGGCCAACGTCCTGACTTTC.